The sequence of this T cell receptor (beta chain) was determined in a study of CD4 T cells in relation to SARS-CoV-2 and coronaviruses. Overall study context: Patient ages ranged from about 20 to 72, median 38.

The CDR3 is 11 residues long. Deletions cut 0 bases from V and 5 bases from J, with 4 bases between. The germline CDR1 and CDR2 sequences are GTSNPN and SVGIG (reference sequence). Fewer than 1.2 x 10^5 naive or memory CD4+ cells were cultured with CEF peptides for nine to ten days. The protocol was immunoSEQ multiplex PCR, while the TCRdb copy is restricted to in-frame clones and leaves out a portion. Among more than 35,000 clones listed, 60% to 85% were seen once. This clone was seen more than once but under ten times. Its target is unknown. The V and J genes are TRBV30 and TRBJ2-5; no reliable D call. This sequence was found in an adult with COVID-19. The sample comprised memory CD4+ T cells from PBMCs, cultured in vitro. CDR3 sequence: CAWSVQETQYF. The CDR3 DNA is TGTGCCTGGAGTGTACAGGAGACCCAGTACTTC.